These 26 T cell receptor beta chains were all obtained from the same sample, sequenced in a study of cytomegalovirus exposure and HLA in healthy donors. The PCR used 60 Vbeta and 13 Jbeta primers. Using immunoSEQ multiplex PCR, the repertoire was profiled, and TCRdb retains in-frame clones only, with some absent. In total, the table holds over 100,000 clones. The sequenced sample was PBMCs. These receptors all come from a man aged 35-49 years in good health and CMV-seropositive.

The chain joins TRBV2 to TRBJ1-2; D is unclear. CDR3 length: 13 amino acids. Germline V CDR1 and CDR2: SNHLY, FYNNEI. V lost 5 bases and J lost 4, with 11 bases in between. In DNA, the CDR3 is TGTGCCAGCAGTCAACAGAACCCCTATGGCTACACCTTC. Translation: CASSQQNPYGYTF.

This sequence joins TRBV5-6 and TRBJ2-3; D gene uncertain. CDR3 length: 12 amino acids. V lost 1 base to trimming and J lost 5 bases, with 5 bases between them. The germline gives CDR1 SGHDT, CDR2 YYEEEE. This chain's CDR3 is CASSLSGDTQYF. DNA of the CDR3: TGTGCCAGCAGCTTGTCAGGAGATACGCAGTATTTT.

The chain carries TRBV5-4 and TRBJ2-5, with 9 bases matching TRBD2. The CDR3 is 17 residues long. The germline CDR1 and CDR2 sequences are SGHNT and YYREEE (reference sequence). J lost 5 bases, V lost 3 bases, and 14 bases had no gene match. CDR3 sequence: CASSSPALAGRTETQYF. The CDR3 nucleotides are TGTGCCAGCAGCTCCCCAGCCCTAGCGGGAAGGACGGAGACCCAGTACTTC. Based on the CDR3 plus reference TRBV5-4 and TRBJ2-5, the full variable domain is ETGVTQSPTHLIKTRGQQVTLRCSSQSGHNTVSWYQQALGQGPQFIFQYYREEENGRGNFPPRFSGLQFPNYSSELNVNALELDDSALYLCASSSPALAGRTETQYFGPGTRLLVL.

V and J are TRBV9 and TRBJ1-1; D possibly corresponds to TRBD1 (5 bases). The CDR3 runs 14 residues. V was pared by 0 bases and J by 4 bases, with 10 bases between. Germline V gene sequence: CDR1 SGDLS, CDR2 YYNGEE. The CDR3 DNA follows: TGTGCCAGCAGCGTAGCTACGGGGGGCACTGAAGCTTTCTTT. It translates to CASSVATGGTEAFF.

The rearrangement joins TRBV27 to TRBJ2-7, with 10 positions matching TRBD2. This CDR3 comprises 15 residues. J lost 0 bases, V lost 6 bases, and 5 bases had no gene match. CDR1 and CDR2 from the germline V gene are MNHEY and SMNVEV (reference sequence). The CDR3 DNA sequence: TGTGCCAGCAGGTCTGGACTAGCGGCCTCCTACGAGCAGTACTTC. It encodes CASRSGLAASYEQYF.

The chain couples TRBV6-6 to TRBJ2-3; D not certain. The CDR3 consists of 15 residues. From germline, CDR1 is MNHNY and CDR2 SVGAGI (reference sequence). V shed 2 bases and J shed 0 bases, with 9 bases lying between them. CDR3: CASSYAAISTDTQYF. The CDR3, as DNA: TGTGCCAGCAGTTACGCGGCGATTAGCACAGATACGCAGTATTTT.

V usage is TRBV5-1 and J usage is TRBJ1-3; the D is unclear. The CDR3 has 17 amino acids. Germline CDR1 reads SGHRS; CDR2 reads YFSETQ. The V and J ends lost 4 bases and 0 bases respectively, with 17 bases between them. As DNA, the CDR3 is TGCGCCAGCAGCACCGGAGCCTCGAGTTACTCTGGAAACACCATATATTTT. It codes for CASSTGASSYSGNTIYF.

The gene calls are TRBV28 and TRBJ2-7, with 10 bases matching TRBD1. Losses at the gene ends were 3 bases for V and 1 base for J; bases not matched to a gene: 3. Looked up from germline, CDR1 is MDHEN and CDR2 is SYDVKM. This CDR3 has 15 residues. The DNA for the CDR3 is TGTGCCAGCAGTTTTTGGGGACAGGGGTCCTACGAGCAGTACTTC. It is translated as CASSFWGQGSYEQYF.

This chain uses TRBV19 with TRBJ2-5; D remains unclear. This CDR3 spans 13 amino acids. The V end lost 1 base, the J end lost 3 bases, and 6 bases lay between the germline ends. Looked up from germline, CDR1 is LNHDA and CDR2 is SQIVND (reference sequence). The chain's CDR3 is CASSIGRKETQYF. In nucleotides, the CDR3 is TGTGCCAGTAGTATAGGGCGGAAAGAGACCCAGTACTTC. The complete variable domain, with remaining parts taken from reference TRBV19 and TRBJ2-5, reads DGGITQSPKYLFRKEGQNVTLSCEQNLNHDAMYWYRQDPGQGLRLIYYSQIVNDFQKGDIAEGYSVSREKKESFPLTVTSAQKNPTAFYLCASSIGRKETQYFGPGTRLLVL.

V and J are TRBV29-1 and TRBJ2-2, with 8 bases lining up with TRBD1. Germline values: CDR1 SQVTM, CDR2 ANQGSEA. The CDR3 totals 15 residues. With V trimmed by 4 bases and J by 3 bases, 7 bases remained unmatched. CDR3 DNA sequence: TGCAGCGTTGGGTTCAGGGGGCGCGACACCGGGGAGCTGTTTTTT. This codes for CSVGFRGRDTGELFF.

The rearrangement uses TRBV5-1 and TRBJ2-5; maybe TRBD1 (5 bases). Germline lookup yields CDR1 SGHRS and CDR2 YFSETQ. With 2 bases removed from V and 1 base from J, the gap between germline ends came to 9 bases. The CDR3 has 14 amino acids. CDR3 DNA sequence: TGCGCCAGCAGCTTTCGCGACAGCCAAGAGACCCAGTACTTC. Translated, it gives CASSFRDSQETQYF.

In DNA form, the CDR3 reads TGTGCCAGCAGTTATCCACAGTTCTCTGGGGCCAACGTCCTGACTTTC. This codes for CASSYPQFSGANVLTF. J is TRBJ2-6 and V is TRBV6-6; D is uncertain. Germline values: CDR1 MNHNY, CDR2 SVGAGI (reference sequence). The CDR3 consists of 16 residues. The V and J ends lost 3 bases and 0 bases respectively, with 9 bases between them.

The chain couples TRBV7-2 to TRBJ2-1, with D hard to call. Per the germline V gene, CDR1 is SGHTA and CDR2 is FQGNSA. The CDR3 runs 13 residues. The V end was cut by 0 bases, the J end by 9 bases, with 9 bases between. DNA of the CDR3: TGTGCCAGCAGCTTAGCCCGTGCGTCTGAGCAGTTCTTC. Translation gives CASSLARASEQFF.

CDR3 residues: CASSSPTSGHGYTF. The CDR3 nucleotides read TGTGCCAGCAGCTCCCCAACCAGCGGGCACGGCTACACCTTC. The gene calls are TRBV5-4 and TRBJ1-2, with no clear D. The germline gives CDR1 SGHNT, CDR2 YYREEE (reference sequence). V was cut by 3 bases and J by 8 bases, with 17 bases left in between. CDR3 size: 14 residues.

This chain uses TRBV10-1 with TRBJ2-7, with 7 nucleotides matching TRBD2. The length of the CDR3 is 14 residues. V lost 4 bases to trimming and J lost 2 bases; unmatched junction nucleotides: 5. The germline CDR1 and CDR2 sequences are WNHNN and SYGVQD (reference sequence). CDR3 DNA sequence: TGCGCCAGCAGTGGGGAGGGGAGCCCCTACGAGCAGTACTTC. Its protein product is CASSGEGSPYEQYF.

V is TRBV27 and J is TRBJ2-7; 8 bases match TRBD2. The CDR3 length is 12 residues. Looked up from germline, CDR1 is MNHEY and CDR2 is SMNVEV (reference sequence). Trimming cost V 8 bases and J 2 bases; bases outside gene matches: 2. The CDR3 region is CASREGPYEQYF. For the CDR3, the DNA is TGTGCCAGCCGGGAGGGCCCCTACGAGCAGTACTTC.

The chain links TRBV5-8 to TRBJ2-5; TRBD2 agrees at 11 bases. The CDR3 contains 16 residues. The germline CDR1 and CDR2 sequences are SGHTS and YDEGEE. V lost 5 bases, J lost 1 base, and 7 bases stayed unmatched. The CDR3 sequence is CASRLGLAGLQETQYF. The DNA for the CDR3 is TGTGCCAGCAGGCTCGGACTAGCGGGCCTCCAAGAGACCCAGTACTTC.

The gene calls are TRBV6-5 and TRBJ2-4; D is perhaps TRBD1 (5 bases). Germline V gene data show CDR1 as MNHEY and CDR2 as SVGAGI. V was trimmed by 6 bases and J by 11 bases, leaving 17 bases between them. CDR3 length: 13 amino acids. The CDR3 coding sequence is TGTGCCAGCAGGATGAAGCAGGGTAACTTTCAGTACTTC. Protein product: CASRMKQGNFQYF.

This chain joins TRBV7-2 and TRBJ1-5, with 10 bases lining up with TRBD1. This CDR3 contains 17 residues. Per germline, CDR1 SGHTA and CDR2 FQGNSA. V lost 5 bases to trimming and J lost 2 bases; unmatched junction nucleotides: 9. The CDR3 spells CASSRGSGTGGNQPQHF. DNA for the CDR3: TGTGCCAGCAGCCGGGGGTCCGGGACAGGGGGCAATCAGCCCCAGCATTTT.

The chain combines TRBV11-2 with TRBJ2-1, with D perhaps matching TRBD1 (5 bases). CDR1 SGHAT and CDR2 FQNNGV come from the germline V gene. Trimming cost V 5 bases and J 0 bases, with 11 bases left between them. This CDR3 is built from 15 residues. The CDR3: CASSPGHSSYNEQFF. For the CDR3, the DNA is TGTGCCAGCAGCCCAGGACACAGCTCCTACAATGAGCAGTTCTTC.

Regarding this clone: As the CDR3 is not closed by the conserved phenylalanine or tryptophan, this likely results from a read error. The limits of the CDR3 on the DNA are not certain, so only TCRdb's listed CDR3 is given. The J gene is TRBJ1-4, the V gene TRBV25-1; the D call of TRBD1 is as the table states it, not checked on the DNA. CDR1 and CDR2 from the germline V gene are MGHDK and SYGVNS. The CDR3 spans 16 amino acids, including both terminal residues. CDR3 in amino acids: CASSEYQYRRQGIEAP.

The chain links TRBV7-9 to TRBJ2-5, with a tentative D call TRBD1 (6 bases). The length of the CDR3 is 16 residues. From germline, CDR1 is SEHNR and CDR2 FQNEAQ (reference sequence). Trimming shortened V by 6 bases and J by 1 base, and 18 bases separated the two germline ends. CDR3 region: CASSFTGTFIQETQYF. In DNA form, the CDR3 reads TGTGCCAGCAGTTTTACCGGGACATTCATCCAAGAGACCCAGTACTTC. Filled out from reference TRBV7-9 and TRBJ2-5, the complete variable domain reads DTGVSQNPRHKITKRGQNVTFRCDPISEHNRLYWYRQTLGQGPEFLTYFQNEAQLEKSRLLSDRFSAERPKGSFSTLEIQRTEQGDSAMYLCASSFTGTFIQETQYFGPGTRLLVL.

The chain has TRBV2 and TRBJ2-6; 9 bases fit TRBD1. Germline lookup yields CDR1 SNHLY and CDR2 FYNNEI. The CDR3 totals 16 residues. V was pared by 6 bases and J by 3 bases, with 6 bases of the junction left unmatched. The CDR3 sequence is CASRGTGWSGANVLTF. The CDR3 region has the DNA TGTGCCAGCAGGGGGACAGGGTGGAGTGGGGCCAACGTCCTGACTTTC. Full variable domain (remainder filled in from reference TRBV2 and TRBJ2-6): EPEVTQTPSHQVTQMGQEVILRCVPISNHLYFYWYRQILGQKVEFLVSFYNNEISEKSEIFDDQFSVERPDGSNFTLKIRSTKLEDSAMYFCASRGTGWSGANVLTFGAGSRLTVL.

This chain connects TRBV15 to TRBJ1-3; 9 nucleotides agree with TRBD1. The CDR3 extends over 15 amino acids. Germline assignment: CDR1 LNHNV and CDR2 YYDKDF (reference sequence). The ends lost 4 bases at V and 2 bases at J; junction bases unmatched: 3. The CDR3 coding sequence is TGTGCCACCAGCACCGGGACAGGGACTGGAAACACCATATATTTT. It codes for CATSTGTGTGNTIYF.

The V gene is TRBV29-1, the J gene TRBJ2-7; maybe TRBD1 (6 bases). V was shortened by 3 bases and J by 2 bases, with 8 bases between the two germline ends. In germline, CDR1 is SQVTM, CDR2 ANQGSEA. There are 12 residues in the CDR3. The CDR3 DNA reads as TGCAGCGTTGAGGGACAAACCTACGAGCAGTACTTC. It specifies CSVEGQTYEQYF.

The chain uses TRBV11-2 and TRBJ1-5; 8 bases line up with TRBD1. From germline, CDR1 is SGHAT and CDR2 FQNNGV. V lost 4 bases, J lost 7 bases, and 3 bases stayed unmatched. This CDR3 comprises 13 residues. The chain's CDR3 is CASSSDRGQPQHF. The DNA of the CDR3 is TGTGCCAGCAGCTCCGACAGGGGCCAGCCCCAGCATTTT.